The source of this TCR beta chain is a study of cytomegalovirus exposure and HLA in healthy donors. V lost 5 bases, J lost 0 bases, and 11 bases lay in between. This CDR3 is 15 amino acids long. In germline, CDR1 is SGHDN, CDR2 FVKESK. 60 Vbeta and 13 Jbeta primers were used in PCR. Only in-frame clones appear in the TCRdb table, and some are missing; sequencing was by immunoSEQ multiplex PCR. The table includes 150,000 or so clones, approximately 80% detected once. The chain is built from TRBV14 and TRBJ2-1, with D unresolved. The TCR comes from a man aged 30 to 45 in good health and CMV-seropositive. The sequenced sample was PBMCs. The CDR3 region has the DNA TGTGCCAGCAGCACGTCCCTAACCTCCTACAATGAGCAGTTCTTC. Encoded protein: CASSTSLTSYNEQFF.